The entry below gives a single TCR beta chain sequence along with its context. The clone's antigen remains unknown. Per-base qualities were not stored, and no clone one base away is much larger. In total, just over 650 healthy bone marrow donors made up the cohort. At the time of sampling, every cohort member was nominally healthy, though immune exposures that went unrecorded were likely present. The donor tested CMV seropositive, placing the donor among the 289 seropositive members of the cohort. A peripheral blood sample was provided by each donor, and peripheral blood mononuclear cells were used for TCR beta sequencing. Genomic DNA extraction from the blood cell samples was performed with the Qiagen DNeasy Blood Extraction Kit. Libraries came from the immunoSEQ multiplex PCR assay. The multiplex PCR relied on a mix of 60 forward primers for TCR Vbeta segments and 13 reverse primers for TCR Jbeta segments. The CDR3 region of rearranged TCR beta genes was amplified from genomic DNA with a multiplex PCR assay. The Illumina HiSeq System was used to sequence the amplified TCR beta libraries as 87-base-pair reads. Per the authors' processing: A later analysis tallied some 79 million unique TCR beta chains across the 666 repertoires, and about 10 million of those chains were shared by two or more donors. Raw reads were error-corrected and collapsed into unique sequences with a nearest-neighbor algorithm that merged closely related sequences to remove PCR and sequencing errors. To assign V, D and J gene segments, CDR3 sequences were aligned to IMGT reference sequences. For a sequence to be retained, a match of at least six nucleotides to both a V gene segment and a J gene segment was required. Rearrangements were classified as productive when the CDR3 lacked stop codons and remained in frame with V and J, and all other rearrangements were classified as non-productive. CDR3 was defined by IMGT convention, running from the second conserved V-encoded cysteine to the conserved J-encoded phenylalanine. The earlier analysis of about 590 of the donors excluded sequences that lacked an unambiguous match to a single V gene segment. In an earlier analysis of approximately 500 of the donors, a V segment was called functional when productive rearrangements were above 56.7%, and segregating when the standard deviation between donors exceeded 5%. A statistical classification framework was developed to diagnose cytomegalovirus status using the catalog of TCR beta chain sequences. In a later analysis, TCR nucleotide sequences were compared against IMGT/GENE-DB human TR gene sequences so that V and J genes could be assigned. The TCRdist pipeline was used in a later analysis to assign CDR3 sequences and most-parsimonious VDJ recombination scenarios. In a later analysis, each TCR beta chain was defined by its CDR3 amino acid sequence together with its V-gene family, and reads without a unique V-gene family were excluded. To address suspected cross-contamination and a sequencing artifact, a later analysis removed around 600 highly shared, low-generation-probability nucleotide sequences. In a later analysis, a clonal expansion index was calculated for each public chain from normalized within-repertoire ranks of inferred template counts. Generation probabilities in a later analysis came from a VDJ recombination model fitted to out-of-frame rearrangements, and those results were checked against IGoR. Hypergeometric tests were used in a later analysis to score TCR-TCR, TCR-HLA and TCR-CMV co-occurrence, with a repertoire-size bias correction applied to the TCR pairs. To estimate false discovery rates, a later analysis permuted the HLA or CMV assignments 20 times. A later analysis grouped co-occurring TCRs with DBSCAN, adding TCRdist sequence similarity when clustering within HLA-allele-positive subsets. Co-occurrence clustering excluded repertoires with fewer than 30,000 or more than 120,000 public chains, plus five with anomalous nucleotide sharing. As stored in TCRdb, this immuneACCESS dataset retains in-frame rearrangements with V and J assigned. A fraction of the clones does not appear; measured against another copy, unresolved V genes explain less than half of the discrepancy, and the remainder lacks a known reason. V, J and clone size are those of that table, while D and trimming were read from the DNA. This sample lists around 150,000 clones; roughly 87% were detected once. 1.5% of the sample is held by the ten biggest clonotypes.

The germline V and J ends show losses of 1 base and 1 base respectively, and no gene match explains 8 bases of the junction. The cysteine opens and the phenylalanine closes a CDR3 of 18 amino acids. The retained sequence is limited to the CDR3, 54 bases, with the frame set at the first base. Via the germline V gene (reference sequence), CDR1 is SGHAT and CDR2 FQDESV. The sample comes from a study of cytomegalovirus exposure and HLA in healthy donors (dated by TCRdb to about 2017). About the investigation overall: An earlier analysis of approximately 600 of the donors reported 250 to 300 Gb of sequence data and roughly 110 million unique TCR beta sequences from 150 million to 200 million T cells. Because of strong linkage in the cohort, roughly five DR-DQ haplotypes were treated as single units for association and clustering. The study combined high-throughput TCR immunosequencing, statistical association of individual TCRs with disease status, and machine learning to predict cytomegalovirus infection status. The study was designed to test whether signatures of past pathogen exposure could be identified by cataloging public T cell receptors. In the later analysis, no new phenotypic data were used to find candidate immune exposures; instead, reliance was placed on TCR beta sequences and their occurrence across donors. HLA typing covered class I and class II loci at four-digit resolution. The T cell repertoires of some 670 subjects were profiled by immunosequencing and related to cytomegalovirus serostatus. Donor age, sex, ethnicity and CMV serostatus were compiled together with the repertoire data. Typing coverage differed by locus: A, B, C, DRB1 and DQB1 were typed in about 620-630 donors, DQA1 in approximately 520, DPA1 in nearly 610, and DPB1 in just under 490. Among the roughly 400 genotyped donors, 81% belonged to the genetic ancestry cluster associated with self-reported Caucasian donors. Along with the approximately 650-subject first cohort, a separate validation cohort of over a hundred different subjects was used. To decide whether each TCR beta V gene segment behaved as functional or pseudogenic, an earlier analysis of approximately 600 of the donors relied on high-throughput TCR beta sequencing. All discovery cohort repertoires had been generated using a single sequencing platform. In a later analysis, previously published TCR beta repertoires from 670 or so donors were re-analyzed and high-resolution HLA genotyping was added so that TCR occurrence patterns could be studied. On average, around 230,000 unique TCR beta nucleotide sequences were sequenced per donor among fewer than 500 genotyped donors of the cohort, with around 19% of those sequences being non-productive. An early release that covered fewer than 800 HLA-typed donors contained approximately 300 gigabases of sequencing data and some 87 million unique TCR sequences. A later genetic analysis used genome-wide SNP genotypes for about 55% of the 666 donors, treating that subset as a discovery cohort.

Study-wide conclusions, independent of this receptor: In the study, some 180 TCR beta chains were listed as associated with cytomegalovirus. Roughly 15 rarely observed V segments, including chromosome 9 orphons, were excluded from the earlier analysis of just under 600 of the donors because counts were too low. According to a later analysis, TCR association rates differed among HLA loci, with DRB1 alleles showing the most associated TCRs and HLA-C alleles showing the fewest. Specific HLA alleles were associated with 15,000 to 20,000 TCR beta sequences at a false discovery rate of 0.05 in a later analysis. Strong co-occurrence of HLA alleles, especially DR and DQ, made assigning TCR associations to individual alleles difficult. Across donors, most TCR sequences were observed very rarely, whereas some public TCRs were present in many individuals. According to the authors, the approach could potentially be generalized to other disease states and immunological phenotypes. Correlated functional status among segregating V segments might reflect linkage disequilibrium, but an unknown experimental factor could not be ruled out. An association between a missense DCLRE1C variant and V-gene and J-gene trimming of TCR beta chains was found in a later genetic analysis and replicated in an independent cohort. In an earlier analysis of approximately 590 of the donors, most TCR beta V segments were observed in productive rearrangements about 90% or about 30% of the time, broadly matching IMGT annotations. The classifier was reported to diagnose cytomegalovirus status with high specificity and sensitivity in both the original cohort and the validation cohort. According to a later genetic analysis, donors in an Asian-associated ancestry cluster had fewer N-insertions in productive TCRs than the roughly 670-donor mean. Three of the identified cytomegalovirus-associated TCR beta chains were confirmed in vitro to be specific for cytomegalovirus antigens. Immune exposure information for the cohort was limited to CMV serostatus. A group of highly shared sequence variants was considered likely to be a technical artifact of the sequencing pipeline. This cohort had only TCR beta chains sequenced, and the lack of alpha or paired-chain data limited which features could be detected. A further reported finding was that TCR beta sequences accurately predicted the HLA-A and HLA-B alleles for most subjects in the first cohort. A later analysis reported that several top co-occurrence clusters appeared linked to parvovirus B19, influenza, CMV and Epstein-Barr virus. In a later analysis, HLA-associated TCR beta chains showed more clonal expansion and lower generation probabilities than non-associated chains that were equally common. Because some donors lacked HLA typing at each locus, the association tests relied only on the typed subset. According to a later analysis, most CMV-associated TCR beta chains appeared to be HLA-restricted, and the HLA associations seemed to be driven largely by CMV exposure. Roughly uniform sequencing depth across donors was assumed in presence/absence analyses, although this assumption may not hold. Some IMGT-functional V segments, including TRBV6-2 and TRBV6-3, could not be distinguished by the 87-base-pair reads and were therefore excluded.

This chain joins TRBV11-1 to TRBJ2-2, and 8 bases in between align with TRBD1. The TCR originated in a girl aged 10-17 years in good health and CMV-seropositive. The sample was PBMCs. The encoded CDR3 is CASSLGRRTGRNTGELFF. At the DNA level, the sequence is TGTGCCAGCAGCTTAGGCAGACGGACAGGGAGGAACACCGGGGAGCTGTTTTTT.